Shown below are 9 T cell receptor beta chains from a single sample sequenced in a study of cytomegalovirus exposure and HLA in healthy donors. PCR involved 60 Vbeta and 13 Jbeta primers. Clones were sequenced by immunoSEQ multiplex PCR, and TCRdb holds only the in-frame ones, with some missing. Its table records 100,000 to 150,000 clones. The specimen was PBMCs. These receptors originate from a man aged 18 to 35 in good health and CMV-seronegative.

J is TRBJ2-1 and V is TRBV19; D may be TRBD2 (5 bases). V gave up 7 bases and J gave up 0 bases, with 13 bases separating them. Germline V gene data show CDR1 as LNHDA and CDR2 as SQIVND (reference sequence). This CDR3 contains 15 residues. The CDR3 bases are TGTGCCAGTACCACAAGAGGGAGCTCCTACAATGAGCAGTTCTTC. Translated: CASTTRGSSYNEQFF.

V usage is TRBV4-1 and J usage is TRBJ1-4, with no clear D. CDR3 length: 17 residues. V gave up 0 bases and J gave up 0 bases, with 11 bases separating them. Germline V gene lookup returns CDR1 MGHRA and CDR2 YSYEKL. The CDR3: CASSQEAPRATNEKLFF. The CDR3, as DNA: TGCGCCAGCAGCCAAGAAGCCCCGAGGGCAACTAATGAAAAACTGTTTTTT.

The V and J genes are TRBV16 and TRBJ2-1; D call uncertain. CDR3 length: 12 amino acids. Trimming pared 0 bases from V and 8 bases from J, leaving 5 bases between. Germline CDR1 KGHSY, CDR2 FQNENV. CDR3 DNA: TGTGCCAGCAGCCAATCCCACTATGAGCAGTTCTTC. It specifies CASSQSHYEQFF.

This chain connects TRBV5-1 to TRBJ1-6; D not resolved. The ends were cut back, 1 base at V and 0 bases at J, with 17 bases in the middle. This CDR3 is built from 19 residues. Germline loops: CDR1 SGHRS, CDR2 YFSETQ. The CDR3 DNA follows: TGCGCCAGCAGCTTGAGGTCCACAGTAGAGAGCTCCTATAATTCACCCCTCCACTTT. The encoded protein is CASSLRSTVESSYNSPLHF. Full variable domain (outside the CDR3, taken from reference TRBV5-1 and TRBJ1-6): KAGVTQTPRYLIKTRGQQVTLSCSPISGHRSVSWYQQTPGQGLQFLFEYFSETQRNKGNFPGRFSGRQFSNSRSEMNVSTLELGDSALYLCASSLRSTVESSYNSPLHFGNGTRLTVT.

The chain links TRBV9 to TRBJ2-5; 8 positions agree with TRBD2. Germline V gene lookup returns CDR1 SGDLS and CDR2 YYNGEE. This CDR3 contains 14 residues. Trimming took 1 base from V and 5 from J; bases not matched to a gene: 4. CDR3 loop: CASSVWTSSETQYF. The CDR3 DNA reads TGTGCCAGCAGCGTATGGACTAGCAGTGAGACCCAGTACTTC. Supplemented by reference TRBV9 and TRBJ2-5, the full variable domain reads DSGVTQTPKHLITATGQRVTLRCSPRSGDLSVYWYQQSLDQGLQFLIQYYNGEERAKGNILERFSAQQFPDLHSELNLSSLELGDSALYFCASSVWTSSETQYFGPGTRLLVL.

V and J are TRBV5-1 and TRBJ2-5; D unresolved. The J call may be in error: the DNA end matches TRBJ2-7 better. Germline lookup yields CDR1 SGHRS and CDR2 YFSETQ. This CDR3 has 12 amino acids. CDR3 nucleotides: TGCGCCAGCAGCGGAGACCAATACGAGCAGTACTTC. Translated: CASSGDQYEQYF.

The J gene is TRBJ1-4, the V gene TRBV5-6; 8 nucleotides agree with TRBD1. The V gene end was trimmed by 0 bases and the J gene end by 8 bases; junction bases not matched to a gene: 6. CDR1 SGHDT and CDR2 YYEEEE come from the germline V gene. The CDR3 runs 15 residues. Written as DNA, the CDR3 is TGTGCCAGCAGCTTGGTAGGGACAGGCGGAGAAAAACTGTTTTTT. This codes for CASSLVGTGGEKLFF.

CDR3 loop: CASSEFVSGVSYNEQFF. The CDR3 DNA sequence: TGTGCCAGCAGTGAATTCGTTAGCGGGGTCTCCTACAATGAGCAGTTCTTC. V usage is TRBV6-1 and J usage is TRBJ2-1; 8 bases match TRBD2. The junction had 6 bases not matched to a gene; V was cut back by 2 bases and J by 0 bases. This CDR3 is built from 17 residues. Germline V lookup: CDR1 MNHNS, CDR2 SASEGT.

This chain uses TRBV13 with TRBJ2-2, with TRBD2 matching over 11 bases. Germline V lookup: CDR1 PRHDT, CDR2 FYEKMQ (reference sequence). V was clipped by 1 base and J by 4 bases; unmatched bases: 5. The CDR3 is made up of 17 amino acids. Here the CDR3 DNA reads TGTGCCAGCAGCTTAGCGCCACTAGCGGGGGCCACCGGGGAGCTGTTTTTT. Translation gives CASSLAPLAGATGELFF.